The clone carrying this TCR beta chain has more than one count but fewer than ten. Its antigen is as yet unknown. The investigators reverse transcribed all of the isolated RNA, so they sequenced expressed TCRB transcripts. Naive, central memory and regulatory T cell samples averaged about 3.5 million reads. Produced via immunoSEQ multiplex PCR; TCRdb's table is partial and in-frame only. Among a few hundred thousand clones listed, roughly an eighth were seen once. The sample comes from a study of beta chain features in type 1 diabetes. Overall study results and limits: Type 1 diabetes patients showed a moderate but significant shortening of TCRB CDR3s in all four CD4+ subsets. The VDJ junctions of type 1 diabetes patients carried fewer insertions and more deletions. Short templates might get an advantage during PCR, and this would be equal in patients and controls.

V gave up 5 bases and J gave up 5 bases; unmatched junction bases: 7. This CDR3 has 15 residues. In germline, CDR1 is SGHRS, CDR2 YFSETQ. This receptor was obtained from a man aged 25 to 40 with type 1 diabetes. The chain is built from TRBV5-1 and TRBJ1-4; 9 nucleotides match TRBD1. The sample comprised naive CD4+ T cells from blood. The CDR3 region is CASSFGQGWNEKLFF. In nucleotides, the CDR3 is TGCGCCAGCAGTTTCGGACAGGGGTGGAATGAAAAACTGTTTTTT.